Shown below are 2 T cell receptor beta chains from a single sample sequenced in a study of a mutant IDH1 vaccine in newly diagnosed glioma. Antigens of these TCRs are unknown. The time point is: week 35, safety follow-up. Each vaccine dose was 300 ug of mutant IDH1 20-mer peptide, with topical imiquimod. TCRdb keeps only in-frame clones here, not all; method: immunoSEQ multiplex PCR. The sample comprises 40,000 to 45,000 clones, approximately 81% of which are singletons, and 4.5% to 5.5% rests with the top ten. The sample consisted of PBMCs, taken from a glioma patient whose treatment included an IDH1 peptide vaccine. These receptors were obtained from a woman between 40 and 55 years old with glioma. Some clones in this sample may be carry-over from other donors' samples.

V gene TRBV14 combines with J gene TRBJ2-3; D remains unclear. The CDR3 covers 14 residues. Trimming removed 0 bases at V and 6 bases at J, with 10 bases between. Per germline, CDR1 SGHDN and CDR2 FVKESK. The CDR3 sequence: CASSQEVSWDTQYF. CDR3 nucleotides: TGTGCCAGCAGCCAAGAGGTCTCTTGGGATACGCAGTATTTT.

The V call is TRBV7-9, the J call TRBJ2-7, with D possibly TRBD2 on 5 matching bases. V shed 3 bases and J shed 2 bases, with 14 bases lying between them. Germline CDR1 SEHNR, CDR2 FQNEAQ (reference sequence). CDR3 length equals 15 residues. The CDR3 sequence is CASSLGSGNPYEQYF. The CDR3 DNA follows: TGTGCCAGCAGCTTGGGATCCGGGAACCCCTACGAGCAGTACTTC. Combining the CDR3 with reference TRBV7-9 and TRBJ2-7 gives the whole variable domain DTGVSQNPRHKITKRGQNVTFRCDPISEHNRLYWYRQTLGQGPEFLTYFQNEAQLEKSRLLSDRFSAERPKGSFSTLEIQRTEQGDSAMYLCASSLGSGNPYEQYFGPGTRLTVT.